Listed below are T cell receptor beta chains from one sample, sequenced in a study of stem cell transplantation in POMP-related autoinflammatory disease. Clones were read by immunoSEQ multiplex PCR, and TCRdb kept only the in-frame ones, dropping some. In the table there are 8,600 or so clones, 80% to 95% of which are singletons. The specimen was CD8+ T cells from PBMCs, collected before stem cell transplantation. These receptors all stem from a human donor with POMP-related autoinflammation and immune dysregulation (PRAID). The CDR3 runs from the conserved cysteine through the conserved F or W. D genes are given only for firm matches. Where a row states a size, it is once, few, many or the class of an expanded clone; other rows omit it.

clone_size: NA; v_call: TRBV2; d_call: NA; cdr3_length: 13; j_call: TRBJ1-3; cdr3_aa: CASSEKPGNTIYF; cdr3_nt: TGTGCCAGCAGTGAAAAACCTGGAAACACCATATATTTT
clone_size: NA; v_call: TRBV27; d_call: NA; cdr3_length: 14; j_call: TRBJ2-7; cdr3_aa: CASSYGKVTYEQYF; cdr3_nt: TGTGCCAGCAGTTATGGGAAAGTCACCTACGAGCAGTACTTC
clone_size: NA; v_call: TRBV6-5; d_call: NA; cdr3_length: 15; j_call: TRBJ2-2; cdr3_aa: CASSYTGGGTGELFF; cdr3_nt: TGTGCCAGCAGTTACACAGGGGGAGGGACCGGGGAGCTGTTTTTT
clone_size: once; v_call: TRBV6-5; d_call: NA; cdr3_length: 13; j_call: TRBJ1-6; cdr3_aa: CASSWLGNSPLHF; cdr3_nt: TGTGCCAGCAGTTGGCTGGGTAATTCACCCCTCCACTTT
clone_size: NA; v_call: TRBV7-9; d_call: NA; cdr3_length: 13; j_call: TRBJ2-4; cdr3_aa: CASSLVGKNIQYF; cdr3_nt: TGTGCCAGCAGCTTAGTCGGCAAAAACATTCAGTACTTC
clone_size: NA; v_call: TRBV9; d_call: TRBD1; cdr3_length: 18; j_call: TRBJ2-1; cdr3_aa: CASSLHWGTGTSYNEQFF; cdr3_nt: TGTGCCAGCAGCCTTCATTGGGGGACAGGGACCTCCTACAATGAGCAGTTCTTC
clone_size: NA; v_call: TRBV20-1; d_call: NA; cdr3_length: 10; j_call: TRBJ2-1; cdr3_aa: CSEGDNEQFF; cdr3_nt: TGCAGTGAGGGAGATAATGAGCAGTTCTTC
clone_size: NA; v_call: TRBV7-9; d_call: TRBD2; cdr3_length: 15; j_call: TRBJ2-3; cdr3_aa: CASSPGLAGEDTQYF; cdr3_nt: TGTGCCAGCAGCCCGGGACTAGCGGGAGAAGATACGCAGTATTTT
clone_size: NA; v_call: TRBV28; d_call: NA; cdr3_length: 16; j_call: TRBJ2-5; cdr3_aa: CASSAGVLGLQETQYF; cdr3_nt: TGTGCCAGCAGTGCCGGTGTTCTCGGGCTCCAAGAGACCCAGTACTTC
clone_size: NA; v_call: TRBV7-3; d_call: NA; cdr3_length: 13; j_call: TRBJ2-1; cdr3_aa: CASSLMGSNEQFF; cdr3_nt: TGTGCCAGCAGCTTAATGGGCTCGAATGAGCAGTTCTTC
clone_size: NA; v_call: TRBV9; d_call: TRBD2; cdr3_length: 15; j_call: TRBJ2-1; cdr3_aa: CASSVGGLGYNEQFF; cdr3_nt: TGTGCCAGCAGCGTAGGGGGACTAGGTTACAATGAGCAGTTCTTC
clone_size: NA; v_call: TRBV9; d_call: TRBD1; cdr3_length: 15; j_call: TRBJ2-5; cdr3_aa: CASSVDAGGRETQYF; cdr3_nt: TGTGCCAGCAGCGTAGATGCAGGGGGCCGGGAGACCCAGTACTTC
clone_size: NA; v_call: TRBV5-5; d_call: TRBD2; cdr3_length: 20; j_call: TRBJ2-7; cdr3_aa: CASSLEVGLAGGRDPYEQYF; cdr3_nt: TGTGCCAGCAGCTTGGAAGTGGGTCTAGCGGGGGGGCGGGACCCCTACGAGCAGTACTTC
clone_size: NA; v_call: TRBV5-5; d_call: NA; cdr3_length: 14; j_call: TRBJ2-7; cdr3_aa: CASSLWDGSYEQYF; cdr3_nt: TGTGCCAGCAGCTTGTGGGACGGATCCTACGAGCAGTACTTC
clone_size: NA; v_call: TRBV19; d_call: TRBD1; cdr3_length: 15; j_call: TRBJ2-5; cdr3_aa: CASSIWTGSLETQYF; cdr3_nt: TGTGCCAGTAGTATCTGGACAGGGAGTTTGGAGACCCAGTACTTC
clone_size: NA; v_call: TRBV6-6; d_call: TRBD2; cdr3_length: 15; j_call: TRBJ2-1; cdr3_aa: CASSYYGGADGEQFF; cdr3_nt: TGTGCCAGCAGTTACTACGGGGGGGCTGACGGTGAGCAGTTCTTC
clone_size: NA; v_call: TRBV4-1; d_call: TRBD2; cdr3_length: 15; j_call: TRBJ2-2; cdr3_aa: CASSPGTSGTGELFF; cdr3_nt: TGCGCCAGCAGCCCCGGGACTAGCGGCACCGGGGAGCTGTTTTTT
clone_size: few; v_call: TRBV5-5; d_call: NA; cdr3_length: 13; j_call: TRBJ2-7; cdr3_aa: CASSLVGTYEQYF; cdr3_nt: TGTGCCAGCAGCTTGGTTGGGACCTACGAGCAGTACTTC
clone_size: NA; v_call: TRBV10-1; d_call: NA; cdr3_length: 13; j_call: TRBJ2-7; cdr3_aa: CASSDGYGYEQYF; cdr3_nt: TGCGCCAGCAGTGACGGGTACGGCTACGAGCAGTACTTC
clone_size: NA; v_call: TRBV5-4; d_call: TRBD1; cdr3_length: 16; j_call: TRBJ2-5; cdr3_aa: CASSHEDRAGFETQYF; cdr3_nt: TGTGCCAGCAGCCACGAGGACAGGGCTGGTTTCGAGACCCAGTACTTC
clone_size: NA; v_call: TRBV7-9; d_call: TRBD2; cdr3_length: 18; j_call: TRBJ2-3; cdr3_aa: CASSLVRKGSGMEDTQYF; cdr3_nt: TGTGCCAGCAGCTTAGTCCGAAAGGGAAGCGGGATGGAGGATACGCAGTATTTT
clone_size: NA; v_call: TRBV13; d_call: NA; cdr3_length: 15; j_call: TRBJ1-2; cdr3_aa: CASSLANRKGYGYTF; cdr3_nt: TGTGCCAGCAGCTTAGCCAACCGTAAGGGATATGGCTACACCTTC
clone_size: NA; v_call: TRBV5-5; d_call: TRBD1; cdr3_length: 14; j_call: TRBJ2-7; cdr3_aa: CASSSDRGTYEQYF; cdr3_nt: TGTGCCAGCAGTTCGGACAGGGGGACCTACGAGCAGTACTTC
clone_size: NA; v_call: TRBV7-2; d_call: TRBD2; cdr3_length: 15; j_call: TRBJ2-7; cdr3_aa: CASSLGSGASYEQYF; cdr3_nt: TGTGCCAGCAGCTTAGGTAGCGGGGCCTCCTACGAGCAGTACTTC
clone_size: NA; v_call: TRBV11-2; d_call: TRBD2; cdr3_length: 14; j_call: TRBJ2-3; cdr3_aa: CASSWTSGTDTQYF; cdr3_nt: TGTGCCAGCAGCTGGACTAGCGGCACAGATACGCAGTATTTT
clone_size: NA; v_call: TRBV6-5; d_call: NA; cdr3_length: 14; j_call: TRBJ2-5; cdr3_aa: CASSSSPLGGTQYF; cdr3_nt: TGTGCCAGCAGTTCCAGCCCTTTAGGTGGGACCCAGTACTTC
clone_size: NA; v_call: TRBV25-1; d_call: NA; cdr3_length: 12; j_call: TRBJ1-6; cdr3_aa: CASSDPDSPLHF; cdr3_nt: TGTGCCAGCAGTGACCCTGATTCACCCCTCCACTTT
clone_size: NA; v_call: TRBV4-1; d_call: NA; cdr3_length: 12; j_call: TRBJ2-3; cdr3_aa: CASSQDVGTPNF; cdr3_nt: TGCGCCAGCAGCCAAGATGTCGGGACTCCTAATTTT
clone_size: NA; v_call: TRBV7-9; d_call: NA; cdr3_length: 18; j_call: TRBJ1-6; cdr3_aa: CASSQNIQGGGYNSPLHF; cdr3_nt: TGTGCCAGCAGTCAAAACATACAGGGTGGAGGTTATAATTCACCCCTCCACTTT
clone_size: NA; v_call: TRBV7-9; d_call: TRBD1; cdr3_length: 18; j_call: TRBJ1-6; cdr3_aa: CASSLSSGTGLYNSPLHF; cdr3_nt: TGTGCCAGCAGCTTATCCTCCGGGACAGGCCTCTATAATTCACCCCTCCACTTT
clone_size: NA; v_call: TRBV11-2; d_call: NA; cdr3_length: 14; j_call: TRBJ2-7; cdr3_aa: CASSFIQGTDEQYF; cdr3_nt: TGTGCCAGCAGCTTCATCCAGGGGACCGACGAGCAGTACTTC
clone_size: NA; v_call: TRBV11-2; d_call: TRBD1; cdr3_length: 14; j_call: TRBJ2-2; cdr3_aa: CASSSGQGSGELFF; cdr3_nt: TGTGCCAGCAGCTCCGGACAGGGGAGCGGGGAGCTGTTTTTT
clone_size: once; v_call: TRBV7-9; d_call: TRBD1; cdr3_length: 14; j_call: TRBJ2-7; cdr3_aa: CASSLGQGPREQYF; cdr3_nt: TGTGCCAGCAGCCTGGGACAGGGGCCTCGAGAGCAGTACTTC
clone_size: NA; v_call: TRBV14; d_call: NA; cdr3_length: 14; j_call: TRBJ2-1; cdr3_aa: CASSQVGGLNEQFF; cdr3_nt: TGTGCCAGCAGCCAAGTCGGGGGCCTAAATGAGCAGTTCTTC
clone_size: NA; v_call: TRBV5-6; d_call: NA; cdr3_length: 13; j_call: TRBJ2-7; cdr3_aa: CASSPVGSYEQYF; cdr3_nt: TGTGCCAGCAGCCCCGTGGGTTCCTACGAGCAGTACTTC
clone_size: NA; v_call: TRBV5-1; d_call: NA; cdr3_length: 14; j_call: TRBJ1-1; cdr3_aa: CASSSGGGTPEAFF; cdr3_nt: TGCGCCAGCAGCTCAGGAGGAGGGACACCTGAAGCTTTCTTT
clone_size: NA; v_call: TRBV4-1; d_call: TRBD1; cdr3_length: 16; j_call: TRBJ1-4; cdr3_aa: CASSQDWTGSNEKLFF; cdr3_nt: TGCGCCAGCAGCCAAGATTGGACAGGGTCTAATGAAAAACTGTTTTTT